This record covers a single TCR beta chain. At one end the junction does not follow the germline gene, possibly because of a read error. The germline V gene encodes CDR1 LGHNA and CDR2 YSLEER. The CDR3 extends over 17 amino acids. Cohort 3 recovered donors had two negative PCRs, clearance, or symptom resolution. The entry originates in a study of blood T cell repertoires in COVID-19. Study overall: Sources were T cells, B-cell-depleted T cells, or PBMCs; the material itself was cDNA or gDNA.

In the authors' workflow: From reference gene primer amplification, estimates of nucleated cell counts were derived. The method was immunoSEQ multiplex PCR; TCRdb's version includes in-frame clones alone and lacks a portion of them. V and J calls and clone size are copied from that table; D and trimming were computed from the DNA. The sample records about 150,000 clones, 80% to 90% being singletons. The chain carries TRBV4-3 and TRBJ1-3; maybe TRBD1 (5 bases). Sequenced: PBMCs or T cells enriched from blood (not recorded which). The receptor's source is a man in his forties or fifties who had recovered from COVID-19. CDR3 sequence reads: CASSQDLGLQRETPCHF. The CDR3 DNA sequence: TGCGCCAGCAGCCAAGATTTGGGGCTACAAAGGGAAACACCATGCCATTTT.